This is a list of T cell receptor beta chains from one sample in a study of shared clonotypes between healthy human individuals. Clones were read by immunoSEQ multiplex PCR, and TCRdb kept only the in-frame ones, dropping some. The sample gives 450,000 to 500,000 clones, less than 80% of which show up once; 9.5% to 15% is in the top ten. The sample consisted of PBMCs. These receptors were obtained from a woman in her forties in good health. Some clones in this sample may be carry-over from other donors' samples. CDR3s include the opening cysteine and the closing phenylalanine or tryptophan. A D gene is named only where the DNA matches it firmly. Size is stated for part of the rows, as once, few or many counts, or as a class when the clone is expanded.

v_gene	abundance	j_gene	d_gene	CDR3nt	CDR3aa
TRBV20-1	-	TRBJ1-2	-	TGCAGTGCTAGGCAGGGTCCTGGCTACACCTTC	CSARQGPGYTF
TRBV7-8	-	TRBJ1-6	-	TGTGCCAGCAGCCGTTCTAATTCACCCCTCCACTTT	CASSRSNSPLHF
TRBV19	-	TRBJ2-7	TRBD2	TGTGCCAGTAAGGGGCAGCGGGGGCGCGATTCCTACGAGCAGTACTTC	CASKGQRGRDSYEQYF
TRBV27	once	TRBJ2-2	-	TGTGCCAGCAGTCCCCCTAGACTCCAGAACACCGGGGAGCTGTTTTTT	CASSPPRLQNTGELFF
TRBV7-3	-	TRBJ2-7	-	TGTGCCAGCAGCTCCATCCATGCGCGCTTCTACGAGCAGTACTTC	CASSSIHARFYEQYF
TRBV7-2	-	TRBJ2-3	TRBD1	TGTGCCAGCAGCACGGGGACAGCCACAGATACGCAGTATTTT	CASSTGTATDTQYF
TRBV14	-	TRBJ2-5	-	TGTGCCAGCAGCCAAGACAGGGTAGGGGAGACCCAGTACTTC	CASSQDRVGETQYF
TRBV6-5	-	TRBJ2-7	TRBD2	TGTGCCAGCAGTTACTATGCTAGCGGGACCTACGAGCAGTACTTC	CASSYYASGTYEQYF
TRBV7-2	-	TRBJ2-5	TRBD2	TGTGCCAGCAGCCACGGGACTAGCTACCAAGAGACCCAGTACTTC	CASSHGTSYQETQYF
TRBV7-8	-	TRBJ2-7	TRBD2	TGTGCCAGCAGCTTAGCCCGACTAGCGGGAGGGCCTCTAGAGCAGTACTTC	CASSLARLAGGPLEQYF
TRBV2	-	TRBJ1-4	TRBD1	TGTGCCAGCAGCGGGGACAGCATGCCTAATGAAAAACTGTTTTTT	CASSGDSMPNEKLFF
TRBV5-1	-	TRBJ2-1	TRBD2	TGCGCCAGCAGCGTTACTCTAGCGGGAACTGCCAATGAGCAGTTCTTC	CASSVTLAGTANEQFF
TRBV30	once	TRBJ2-1	TRBD2	TGTGCCTGGACAGGACTAGTGGGCAATGAGCAGTTCTTC	CAWTGLVGNEQFF
TRBV30	-	TRBJ2-1	-	TGTGCCTGGAGTGTACGGGGATCCTACAATGAGCAGTTCTTC	CAWSVRGSYNEQFF
TRBV4-1	-	TRBJ1-2	TRBD1	TGCGCCAGCAGCCAAGTTACAGGGGCTCTCTATGGCTACACCTTC	CASSQVTGALYGYTF
TRBV4-1	-	TRBJ2-2	-	TGCGCCAGCAGCCAACCAGCCGGGACCTCCACCGGGGAGCTGTTTTTT	CASSQPAGTSTGELFF
TRBV19	-	TRBJ2-1	TRBD1	TGTGCCAGTAGTATCACAGGGGACGATGAGCAGTTCTTC	CASSITGDDEQFF
TRBV5-1	few	TRBJ1-2	-	TGCGCCAGCAGCTTGGGGACCCGGTATGGCTACACCTTC	CASSLGTRYGYTF
TRBV28	few	TRBJ2-7	-	TGTGCCAGCAGTCTCCTCCCACTAGTTACCTACGAGCAGTACTTC	CASSLLPLVTYEQYF
TRBV7-9	-	TRBJ2-7	-	TGTGCCCGCCCCTGGGCAGCGCCCAAATTCTACGAGCAGTACTTC	CARPWAAPKFYEQYF
TRBV6-5	-	TRBJ2-1	-	TGTGCCAGCTCCCCTGACAGTAATGAGCAGTTCTTC	CASSPDSNEQFF
TRBV10-3	-	TRBJ1-1	TRBD1	TGTGCCATCACCCCAGGGACAGGCGGTATGAACACTGAAGCTTTCTTT	CAITPGTGGMNTEAFF
TRBV19	-	TRBJ1-4	TRBD1	TGTGCCAGTAGTTCCCGACAGGGAAGTGTTTTGAGACTGTTTTTT	CASSSRQGSVLRLFF
TRBV4-1	once	TRBJ2-5	TRBD1	TGCGCCAGCAGCTCGGACAGGGAGGAGACCCAGTACTTC	CASSSDREETQYF
TRBV18	-	TRBJ2-7	TRBD1	TGTGCCAGCTCGAGGGGGCGATCCTACGAGCAGTACTTC	CASSRGRSYEQYF
TRBV19	-	TRBJ2-1	TRBD1	TGTGCCAGTAGTATCCACACAGGGGGCTTTTACAATGAGCAGTTCTTC	CASSIHTGGFYNEQFF
TRBV9	few	TRBJ1-1	-	TGTGCCAGCAGCGTAGCCGGGACAACGAACACTGAAGCTTTCTTT	CASSVAGTTNTEAFF
TRBV4-1	-	TRBJ1-4	-	TGCGCCAGCAGCCAAAGCCCCCTTGGGGAAAAACTGTTTTTT	CASSQSPLGEKLFF
TRBV5-1	-	TRBJ2-3	TRBD1	TGCGCCAGCAGTCGGACAGGACTCACAGATACGCAGTATTTT	CASSRTGLTDTQYF
TRBV5-1	-	TRBJ2-2	-	TGCGCCAGCAGCTTGGGGGACATCGGGGAGCTGTTTTTT	CASSLGDIGELFF
TRBV18	once	TRBJ2-1	-	TGTGCCAGCTCACCCCGGGACCTAGGGAATGAGCAGTTCTTC	CASSPRDLGNEQFF
TRBV6-1	-	TRBJ2-2	-	TGTGCCAGCAGTGGACAGGGACTGAACACCGGGGAGCTGTTTTTT	CASSGQGLNTGELFF
TRBV27	-	TRBJ2-1	-	TGTGCCAGCAGTTTAGTCCGGAGCTCCTACAATGAGCAGTTCTTC	CASSLVRSSYNEQFF
TRBV5-4	once	TRBJ2-1	-	TGTGCCAGCAGCCAAGAGATGGGGGGCGGGAGGCAGTTCTTC	CASSQEMGGGRQFF
TRBV5-1	-	TRBJ2-3	-	TGCGCCAGCAGCTTGGAGGGCAGACTCTTTGTGGATACGCAGTATTTT	CASSLEGRLFVDTQYF
TRBV5-4	-	TRBJ2-3	-	TGTGCCAGCAGCTTGGCAGCGGATACGCAGTATTTT	CASSLAADTQYF
TRBV6-4	-	TRBJ2-7	-	TGTGCCAGCAGCCCCCGCGGACAGAATAAAGACTCCTACGAGCAGTACTTC	CASSPRGQNKDSYEQYF
TRBV2	-	TRBJ1-5	-	TGTGCCAGCAGAACCGGGGTGGGGGGTAGCAATCAGCCCCAGCATTTT	CASRTGVGGSNQPQHF
TRBV11-2	once	TRBJ2-1	-	TGTGCCAGCAGCATACCCGGTGGTGAGCAGTTCTTC	CASSIPGGEQFF
TRBV2	-	TRBJ2-7	TRBD1	TGTGCCAGCATGAGGACAGGGAGCTCCTACGAGCAGTACTTC	CASMRTGSSYEQYF
TRBV12-2	-	TRBJ1-2	-	TGTGCAAGTCGCTTAGGTGCTAACTATGGCTACACCTTC	CASRLGANYGYTF
TRBV5-1	few	TRBJ1-5	TRBD1	TGCGCCAGCAGCCCGGGACAGATGAATCAGCCCCAGCATTTT	CASSPGQMNQPQHF
TRBV5-6	many	TRBJ2-2	-	TGTGCCAGCAGCTTGTGGGGGACGAAGACCGGGGAGCTGTTTTTT	CASSLWGTKTGELFF